The T cell receptor beta chain described here comes from a study of monozygotic twins with inflammatory bowel disease. Researchers generated cDNA in eight separate reactions per sample. From the 5' RACE reads, TCRdb lists one entry per CDR3 protein and no DNA. This repertoire includes about 420,000 distinct CDR3 sequences. Notes on the study in general: In these data, no single strong IBD-associated signal or clonotype received support.

About this clonotype: Its cognate antigen is unknown.

This CDR3 has 15 amino acids. Per the germline V gene, CDR1 is MNHEY and CDR2 is SVGAGI. The TCR originated in a human donor with ulcerative colitis or Crohn's disease, or a healthy co-twin of an affected twin (not recorded which). The source material was blood. V and J are TRBV6-5 and TRBJ1-4; the TRBD1 assignment by TCRdb is unverifiable without DNA. CDR3 region: CASSYSGGHNEKLFF.